This is a list of T cell receptor beta chains from one sample in a study of T cell responses to AZD1222 COVID-19 vaccine. Repertoires were generated with immunoSEQ multiplex PCR, while TCRdb's copy carries only in-frame clones and drops some. The profile shows roughly 120,000 clones, roughly 85% of them singletons. The material was peripheral blood, obtained on day 0 of AZD1222 vaccination. The receptors stem from an adult in good health. The CDR3 runs from the conserved cysteine through the conserved F or W. A D gene is named only where the DNA matches it firmly.

J gene,D gene,V gene,CDR3 protein,CDR3 DNA
TRBJ2-1,TRBD2,TRBV29-1,CSVGTSGTYNEQFF,TGCAGCGTCGGGACTAGCGGAACCTACAATGAGCAGTTCTTC
TRBJ2-7,TRBD2,TRBV4-2,CASSHAGTSGISYEQYF,TGTGCCAGCAGCCATGCCGGGACTAGCGGGATCTCCTACGAGCAGTACTTC
TRBJ1-1,TRBD1,TRBV24-1,CATSDRTGGETEAFF,TGTGCCACCAGTGACAGGACAGGGGGCGAAACTGAAGCTTTCTTT
TRBJ2-7,.,TRBV5-1,CASSFGHHEQYF,TGCGCCAGCAGCTTCGGGCATCACGAGCAGTACTTC
TRBJ2-7,TRBD1,TRBV5-1,CASSPAPGTGNEQYF,TGCGCCAGCAGCCCCGCCCCAGGGACAGGGAACGAGCAGTACTTC
TRBJ2-3,.,TRBV5-1,CASSSQPTGAITDTQYF,TGCGCCAGCAGCTCCCAACCGACAGGCGCCATCACAGATACGCAGTATTTT
TRBJ1-6,TRBD1,TRBV6-5,CASSRGTGRSPLHF,TGTGCCAGCAGTCGGGGGACAGGGCGCTCACCCCTCCACTTT
TRBJ1-4,.,TRBV18,CASSRLQGATNEKLFF,TGTGCCAGCTCACGCTTACAGGGCGCAACTAATGAAAAACTGTTTTTT
TRBJ2-1,.,TRBV30,CAWTGGSYNEQFF,TGTGCCTGGACCGGTGGGTCCTACAATGAGCAGTTCTTC
TRBJ2-7,.,TRBV20-1,CSARETGEQYF,TGCAGTGCCCGGGAAACGGGGGAGCAGTACTTC
TRBJ1-5,.,TRBV7-2,CASSFTGTQVNQPQHF,TGTGCCAGCAGCTTTACCGGGACGCAGGTAAATCAGCCCCAGCATTTT
TRBJ2-1,.,TRBV30,CAWSVLLVHEQFF,TGTGCCTGGAGTGTTTTACTAGTTCATGAGCAGTTCTTC